What follows are 23 T cell receptor beta chains derived from one specimen sequenced in a study of identical twins. TCRdb itself ran the 5' RACE reads through MiXCR, one entry per CDR3 protein. Among fewer than 900,000 distinct CDR3 sequences listed, around 20% were seen once. These same records also appear under a second study, on T cells expressing NK-cell markers.

Sequencing was carried out using PBMCs. These receptors came from a young woman in good health.

This clonotype occurred a few times. This sequence joins TRBV5-5 and TRBJ2-1; TRBD2 agrees at 11 bases. V was pared by 4 bases and J by 9 bases, with 12 bases of the junction left unmatched. This CDR3 region has 16 residues. The V gene's germline CDR1 is SGHKS and CDR2 YYEKEE (reference sequence). The CDR3 sequence: CASSLRLAGLRSEQFF. Written as DNA, the CDR3 is TGTGCCAGCAGCCTACGACTAGCGGGGTTACGATCTGAGCAGTTCTTC. The whole variable domain, filled in from reference TRBV5-5 and TRBJ2-1, reads DAGVTQSPTHLIKTRGQQVTLRCSPISGHKSVSWYQQVLGQGPQFIFQYYEKEERGRGNFPDRFSARQFPNYSSELNVNALLLGDSALYLCASSLRLAGLRSEQFFGPGTRLTVL.

V usage is TRBV4-3 and J usage is TRBJ2-2; D is unclear. V lost 3 bases, J lost 5 bases, and 7 bases lay in between. The CDR3 length is 13 residues. Germline CDR1 and CDR2: LGHNA and YSLEER. In DNA form, the CDR3 reads TGCGCCAGCAGCCAGTTGTCGACCGGGGAGCTGTTTTTT. As protein: CASSQLSTGELFF.

The chain is built from TRBV7-9 and TRBJ2-2; D is uncertain. This CDR3 region has 12 residues. Germline CDR1 reads SEHNR; CDR2 reads FQNEAQ (reference sequence). Trimming shortened V by 11 bases and J by 3 bases, and 10 bases separated the two germline ends. CDR3 loop: CASAQDTGELFF. The CDR3 DNA is TGTGCCTCTGCTCAGGACACCGGGGAGCTGTTTTTT.

The genes are TRBV7-6 and TRBJ2-1, with D unclear. The V end lost 8 bases, the J end lost 6 bases, and 23 bases lay between the germline ends. Germline V gene lookup returns CDR1 SGHVS and CDR2 FNYEAQ. The CDR3 runs 16 residues. The CDR3 sequence: CASRSLTSGPFNEQFF. The CDR3 DNA reads as TGTGCCAGCCGATCCTTGACCTCCGGTCCGTTCAATGAGCAGTTCTTC. The whole variable domain, remainder taken from reference TRBV7-6 and TRBJ2-1, is GAGVSQSPRYKVTKRGQDVALRCDPISGHVSLYWYRQALGQGPEFLTYFNYEAQQDKSGLPNDRFSAERPEGSISTLTIQRTEQRDSAMYRCASRSLTSGPFNEQFFGPGTRLTVL.

This clonotype was observed at least ten times. The chain recombines TRBV9 with TRBJ1-2; maybe TRBD1 (5 bases). Germline CDR1 is SGDLS and CDR2 is YYNGEE. Trimming stripped 1 base from V and 3 bases from J, with 10 bases between. The CDR3 is 14 amino acids. The CDR3 region is CASSVSGDDYGYTF. CDR3 sequence (DNA): TGTGCCAGCAGCGTATCGGGGGATGACTATGGCTACACCTTC.

The rearrangement links TRBV12-3 or TRBV12-4 to TRBJ2-7; the match to TRBD1 covers 9 bases. The CDR3 extends over 14 amino acids. V lost 6 bases and J lost 5; bases outside the gene matches: 8. For the CDR3, the DNA is TGTGCCAGCAGCCCGAGGGACAGGGCAAACGAGCAGTACTTC. Its translation is CASSPRDRANEQYF.

V gene TRBV7-2 combines with J gene TRBJ2-2, with 15 bases aligning to TRBD2. The CDR3 has 16 amino acids. Germline V lookup: CDR1 SGHTA, CDR2 FQGNSA. V shed 5 bases, J shed 7 bases, and the junction held 5 bases outside the gene matches. For the CDR3, the DNA is TGTGCCAGCAGCAGGACTAGCGGGAGGGCCTTCGGGGAGCTGTTTTTT. Amino acid sequence: CASSRTSGRAFGELFF.

The rearrangement joins TRBV7-9 to TRBJ2-7; D uncertain. Germline V CDR1 and CDR2: SEHNR, FQNEAQ (reference sequence). The V and J ends lost 1 base and 6 bases respectively, with 7 bases between them. The CDR3 totals 12 residues. CDR3: CASSLGSLEQYF. Written as DNA, the CDR3 is TGTGCCAGCAGCTTAGGGTCCCTCGAGCAGTACTTC.

The chain carries TRBV18 and TRBJ1-6; D unresolved. Trimming shortened V by 6 bases and J by 7 bases, and 10 bases separated the two germline ends. CDR1 is KGHSH and CDR2 is LQKENI in the germline V gene. The CDR3 length is 13 residues. This CDR3 is CASSPTSNSPLHF. The CDR3 DNA reads as TGTGCCAGCTCCCCAACCTCCAATTCACCCCTCCACTTT.

This clonotype showed up just a few times. This sequence joins TRBV20-1 and TRBJ2-1; D perhaps matches TRBD1 (6 bases). The ends were cut back, 5 bases at V and 8 bases at J, with 13 bases in the middle. This CDR3 region has 12 residues. CDR1 DFQATT and CDR2 SNEGSKA come from the germline V gene (reference sequence). CDR3 bases: TGCAGTGCTCCTCTACAGGGCTATGAGCAGTTCTTC. It codes for CSAPLQGYEQFF.

V is TRBV5-1 and J is TRBJ2-3; 9 bases are a match to TRBD1. The CDR3 spans 18 residues. Trimming took 2 bases from V and 0 from J; bases not matched to a gene: 10. CDR1 and CDR2 from the germline V gene are SGHRS and YFSETQ. The CDR3 nucleotides are TGCGCCAGCAGCTTACCACGGATGGGACAGGGAAGCACAGATACGCAGTATTTT. Translation: CASSLPRMGQGSTDTQYF.

This clonotype has ten or more counts. The V gene is TRBV29-1, the J gene TRBJ1-5, with D hard to call. The CDR3 is made up of 13 amino acids. V gave up 0 bases and J gave up 11 bases, with 14 bases separating them. From germline, CDR1 is SQVTM and CDR2 ANQGSEA. This CDR3 is CSVEDPSLPAQHF. As DNA, the CDR3 is TGCAGCGTTGAAGATCCCTCCCTCCCGGCCCAGCATTTT.

This chain connects TRBV10-3 to TRBJ2-1; D possibly corresponds to TRBD2 (5 bases). The V and J ends lost 9 bases and 8 bases respectively, with 14 bases between them. The CDR3 extends over 12 amino acids. Germline V gene sequence: CDR1 ENHRY, CDR2 SYGVKD. The CDR3 here is CAIGGVADEQFF. For the CDR3, the DNA is TGTGCCATTGGAGGAGTGGCGGATGAGCAGTTCTTC.

The V gene is TRBV20-1, the J gene TRBJ2-3; tentatively, D is TRBD2 (5 bases). V lost 5 bases and J 4 bases, leaving 10 bases between the germline ends. The length of the CDR3 is 12 residues. Germline CDR1 reads DFQATT; CDR2 reads SNEGSKA (reference sequence). CDR3 in amino acids: CSADGKADTQYF. CDR3 nucleotides: TGCAGTGCTGACGGGAAGGCAGATACGCAGTATTTT.

The V gene is TRBV11-2, the J gene TRBJ2-1, with D perhaps TRBD1 or TRBD2 (5 bases each). This CDR3 has 16 amino acids. Germline V gene lookup returns CDR1 SGHAT and CDR2 FQNNGV. Between the trimmed V and J ends, which lost 2 bases and 5 bases, there was a span of 16 bases. The chain's CDR3 is CASSLLPGTVDNEQFF. CDR3 DNA: TGTGCCAGCAGCTTATTGCCCGGGACGGTTGACAATGAGCAGTTCTTC.

This clonotype was detected a few times. The chain couples TRBV6-4 to TRBJ1-1; TRBD1 is a possible D gene (6 bases). Trimming cost V 0 bases and J 5 bases, with 13 bases left between them. The CDR3 length is 15 residues. Looked up from germline, CDR1 is MRHNA and CDR2 is SNTAGT. DNA of the CDR3: TGTGCCAGCAGTGACTCGAACAGGGAGGGAACTGAAGCTTTCTTT. Translated, it gives CASSDSNREGTEAFF.

The genes are TRBV19 and TRBJ2-1; 7 nucleotides align to TRBD2. The length of the CDR3 is 16 residues. Trimming cost V 8 bases and J 0 bases; bases outside gene matches: 10. Germline CDR1 is LNHDA and CDR2 is SQIVND (reference sequence). CDR3 nucleotides: TGTGCCAGTCGTACTAGCGCCTCCAGCTCCTACAATGAGCAGTTCTTC. Translated: CASRTSASSSYNEQFF.

The sample holds many counts of this clonotype. The CDR3 loop reads CASSFGRSSYEQYF. The CDR3 nucleotides read TGTGCCAGCAGCTTCGGCAGAAGCTCCTACGAGCAGTACTTC. The chain uses TRBV7-9 and TRBJ2-7; D unresolved. Germline assignment: CDR1 SEHNR and CDR2 FQNEAQ (reference sequence). The CDR3 sequence is 14 residues long. V was pared by 3 bases and J by 0 bases, with 9 bases between.

V and J are TRBV4-3 and TRBJ2-1; 11 bases line up with TRBD2. V lost 5 bases and J lost 6; bases outside the gene matches: 6. Germline CDR1 and CDR2: LGHNA and YSLEER. This CDR3 region has 15 residues. The CDR3 DNA reads TGCGCCAGCAGCAGGTGGCTAGCGGGGGGCAATGAGCAGTTCTTC. Protein sequence: CASSRWLAGGNEQFF.

The chain uses TRBV7-2 and TRBJ2-3; 7 bases match TRBD2. V trimming: 4 bases; J trimming: 4 bases; junction bases outside the gene matches: 8. The germline gives CDR1 SGHTA, CDR2 FQGNSA. This CDR3 has 15 amino acids. In DNA, the CDR3 is TGTGCCAGCAGCTCCACTAGCGTGGGGGCAGATACGCAGTATTTT. Residues: CASSSTSVGADTQYF.

The V call is TRBV12-3 or TRBV12-4, the J call TRBJ1-4, with D tentatively TRBD1 (6 bases). The ends were cut back, 2 bases at V and 8 bases at J, with 12 bases in the middle. The length of the CDR3 is 14 residues. For the CDR3, the DNA is TGTGCCAGCAGTTTACGACAGGTTGGCGAAAAACTGTTTTTT. Amino acids: CASSLRQVGEKLFF.

The chain combines TRBV6-1 with TRBJ2-1; the D gene is possibly TRBD2 (6 bases). This CDR3 contains 17 residues. V lost 7 bases, J lost 3 bases, and 22 bases lay in between. Germline CDR1 reads MNHNS; CDR2 reads SASEGT. CDR3 in DNA: TGTGCCAGCAAAATCCAAGCCGGGACTGCATACTACAATGAGCAGTTCTTC. Encoded protein: CASKIQAGTAYYNEQFF.

This clonotype was counted between two and nine times. The rearrangement uses TRBV12-3 or TRBV12-4 and TRBJ2-7; maybe TRBD1 (7 bases). Trimming pared 6 bases from V and 1 base from J, leaving 13 bases between. The CDR3 totals 14 residues. In nucleotides, the CDR3 is TGTGCCAGCAGGCGGGACAGCAATTCCTACGAGCAGTACTTC. Amino acids: CASRRDSNSYEQYF.